This TCR beta chain originates from a study of Graves' ophthalmopathy and Graves' hyperthyroidism. Study outcomes and limitations: In separating ophthalmopathy from stable hyperthyroidism, a 13-signature model achieved less than 90% sensitivity and over 80% specificity. It was with around 67% sensitivity and about 72% specificity that the model predicted ophthalmopathy progression.

RNA transcripts were the template, and TCR beta CDR3 regions were amplified from them. Investigators did first-round RT-PCR with HTBI primers, then second-round multiplex PCR. One entry per CDR3 protein, called by TCRdb with MiXCR from the multiplex PCR reads. The sample yields roughly 500,000 distinct CDR3 sequences, around 14% seen once. The CDR3 loop spans 13 amino acids. The V end was cut by 0 bases, the J end by 4 bases, with 9 bases between. CDR1 and CDR2 (germline): DFQATT, SNEGSKA (reference sequence). Clinical symptoms, serum thyroxine, TRAb, thyroid ultrasound and orbital computed tomography formed the basis of diagnosis. This clonotype showed up many times. Its antigen is still unknown.

The sequencing sample was made of blood. The source of this sequence is a woman aged 30 to 39 with Graves' ophthalmopathy. The chain carries TRBV20-1 and TRBJ1-2, with D unclear. CDR3 loop: CSARDEGSYGYTF. The CDR3 DNA reads TGCAGTGCTAGAGATGAGGGCAGCTATGGCTACACCTTC.